The 2 T cell receptor beta chains below were found in one sample sequenced in a study of CD8 T cells in ankylosing spondylitis. TCRdb re-derived calls from the 5' RACE reads in MiXCR, one entry per CDR3 protein. The sample carries 100,000 to 150,000 distinct CDR3 sequences, about a tenth recorded once. Sequencing used blood, either unsorted or a sorted T cell fraction (not recorded which). The source is a male donor with ankylosing spondylitis or in good health (not recorded which).

At least ten counts were recorded for this clonotype. V is TRBV5-1 and J is TRBJ2-6; tentative D call: TRBD1 (6 bases). Germline CDR1 and CDR2: SGHRS and YFSETQ. CDR3 length equals 17 residues. The ends were cut back, 1 base at V and 0 bases at J, with 11 bases in the middle. This chain's CDR3 is CASSLIGQSSGANVLTF. The DNA for the CDR3 is TGCGCCAGCAGCTTGATTGGACAGAGCTCTGGGGCCAACGTCCTGACTTTC.

This clonotype was seen many times. The CDR3 coding sequence is TGTGCCAGCAGCTTAGAATCGGGACTCAGCACAGATACGCAGTATTTT. It yields the protein CASSLESGLSTDTQYF. V and J are TRBV7-2 and TRBJ2-3, with D maybe TRBD2 (6 bases). The V and J ends lost 1 base and 0 bases respectively, with 11 bases between them. CDR1 is SGHTA and CDR2 is FQGNSA in the germline V gene. The CDR3 covers 16 residues.